The rows below give T cell receptor beta chains drawn from one sample of a study of CD8+ T cells in alopecia areata. Clones were read by immunoSEQ multiplex PCR, and TCRdb kept only the in-frame ones, dropping some. The sample lists roughly 120,000 clones; about 61% were seen once. Sequenced here: CD8+ T cells sorted from blood, sampled at week 4, from a patient treated with tofacitinib. The receptor set was obtained from a human donor with alopecia areata. Each CDR3 is given with its conserved first and last residue. The D gene is left open where the match is weak. Size is stated for part of the rows, as once, few or many counts, or as a class when the clone is expanded.

size: -; J: TRBJ2-7; D: -; V: TRBV5-1; DNA: TGCGCCAGCAGCTTGGCATACTTCGGGACGAGCTCCTACGAGCAGTACTTC; CDR3: CASSLAYFGTSSYEQYF
size: -; J: TRBJ2-7; D: TRBD2; V: TRBV29-1; DNA: TGCAGCGTTGAACTTCGCGGGGGGGAAGGCGAGCAGTACTTC; CDR3: CSVELRGGEGEQYF
size: -; J: TRBJ2-7; D: TRBD1; V: TRBV29-1; DNA: TGCAGCGCCGCCGGTCGGGACAGGGGGCACTCCTACGAGCAGTACTTC; CDR3: CSAAGRDRGHSYEQYF
size: -; J: TRBJ2-5; D: TRBD1; V: TRBV7-8; DNA: TGTGCCAGCAGCTTAGACCGCCGCCCGACAGGGCCAGAGACCCAGTACTTC; CDR3: CASSLDRRPTGPETQYF
size: few; J: TRBJ2-7; D: -; V: TRBV30; DNA: TGTGCCTGTACAGGGCTCTCCTACGAGCAGTACTTC; CDR3: CACTGLSYEQYF
size: -; J: TRBJ1-2; D: -; V: TRBV5-8; DNA: TGTGCCAGCAGCCCTGAGGCGGCATCCAACTATGGCTACACCTTC; CDR3: CASSPEAASNYGYTF
size: -; J: TRBJ1-1; D: -; V: TRBV30; DNA: TGTGCCTGGAGTGTACAGTTAGACACTGAAGCTTTCTTT; CDR3: CAWSVQLDTEAFF
size: -; J: TRBJ2-7; D: -; V: TRBV30; DNA: TGTGCCTGGGACGGTCAAGGCAACTACGAGCAGTACTTC; CDR3: CAWDGQGNYEQYF
size: -; J: TRBJ2-1; D: -; V: TRBV30; DNA: TGTGCCTTGGATAGCGGAAAACAGTTCTTC; CDR3: CALDSGKQFF
size: few; J: TRBJ1-2; D: -; V: TRBV29-1; DNA: TGCAGCGTTGAAAGGGTCCCCGGTGCAGGTCTGGATGGCTACACCTTC; CDR3: CSVERVPGAGLDGYTF
size: -; J: TRBJ1-2; D: -; V: TRBV7-9; DNA: TGTGCCAGCAGCTTAGACAGGGCTTATGGCTACACCTTC; CDR3: CASSLDRAYGYTF
size: few; J: TRBJ1-5; D: -; V: TRBV29-1; DNA: TGCAGCGTAGGACAGACGAGCAATCAGCCCCAGCATTTT; CDR3: CSVGQTSNQPQHF
size: -; J: TRBJ2-5; D: -; V: TRBV29-1; DNA: TGCAGCGTTGAAAGGGCAGGGGACCTTCAAGAGACCCAGTACTTC; CDR3: CSVERAGDLQETQYF
size: -; J: TRBJ2-5; D: -; V: TRBV7-9; DNA: TGTGCCAGCAGCACGCCCGTAGGATGGCAAGAGACCCAGTACTTC; CDR3: CASSTPVGWQETQYF
size: -; J: TRBJ2-1; D: TRBD2; V: TRBV9; DNA: TGTGCCAGCAGCGAGACCGGGACTAGCGGACCCTACTCCTACAATGAGCAGTTCTTC; CDR3: CASSETGTSGPYSYNEQFF
size: once; J: TRBJ2-7; D: -; V: TRBV9; DNA: TGTGCCAGCAGCGTAGACGGGGTTCCCTACGAGCAGTACTTC; CDR3: CASSVDGVPYEQYF
size: once; J: TRBJ2-5; D: TRBD2; V: TRBV29-1; DNA: TGCAGTGCAGTAGCGGGGCAGGAGACCCAGTACTTC; CDR3: CSAVAGQETQYF
size: few; J: TRBJ1-3; D: -; V: TRBV29-1; DNA: TGCAGCGTTGAAGAAGTTGGAGGCGTCTCTGGAAACACCATATATTTT; CDR3: CSVEEVGGVSGNTIYF
size: -; J: TRBJ2-1; D: TRBD2; V: TRBV29-1; DNA: TGCAGCGTTGAGACTAGCGGGGCCCCGGGGCAGTTCTTC; CDR3: CSVETSGAPGQFF
size: few; J: TRBJ1-3; D: -; V: TRBV28; DNA: TGTGCCAGCAAGGGGTGGGGACAACTAAACACCATATATTTT; CDR3: CASKGWGQLNTIYF
size: -; J: TRBJ2-7; D: -; V: TRBV29-1; DNA: TGCAGCGTGTCCGGGTCTTCCTACGAGCAGTACTTC; CDR3: CSVSGSSYEQYF
size: -; J: TRBJ2-2; D: -; V: TRBV25-1; DNA: TGTGCCAGCAGTGAACATGGGGGGACCGGGGAGCTGTTTTTT; CDR3: CASSEHGGTGELFF
size: -; J: TRBJ2-7; D: -; V: TRBV10-3; DNA: TGTGCCATCAGTGGAGGCGGCCAGTTCTACGAGCAGTACTTC; CDR3: CAISGGGQFYEQYF
size: -; J: TRBJ2-3; D: -; V: TRBV13; DNA: TGTGCCAGCAGCCAGGACACAGATACGCAGTATTTT; CDR3: CASSQDTDTQYF
size: -; J: TRBJ2-5; D: TRBD2; V: TRBV13; DNA: TGTGCCAGCAGCTTAGGCTTAGCGGGGGCACAAGAGACCCAGTACTTC; CDR3: CASSLGLAGAQETQYF